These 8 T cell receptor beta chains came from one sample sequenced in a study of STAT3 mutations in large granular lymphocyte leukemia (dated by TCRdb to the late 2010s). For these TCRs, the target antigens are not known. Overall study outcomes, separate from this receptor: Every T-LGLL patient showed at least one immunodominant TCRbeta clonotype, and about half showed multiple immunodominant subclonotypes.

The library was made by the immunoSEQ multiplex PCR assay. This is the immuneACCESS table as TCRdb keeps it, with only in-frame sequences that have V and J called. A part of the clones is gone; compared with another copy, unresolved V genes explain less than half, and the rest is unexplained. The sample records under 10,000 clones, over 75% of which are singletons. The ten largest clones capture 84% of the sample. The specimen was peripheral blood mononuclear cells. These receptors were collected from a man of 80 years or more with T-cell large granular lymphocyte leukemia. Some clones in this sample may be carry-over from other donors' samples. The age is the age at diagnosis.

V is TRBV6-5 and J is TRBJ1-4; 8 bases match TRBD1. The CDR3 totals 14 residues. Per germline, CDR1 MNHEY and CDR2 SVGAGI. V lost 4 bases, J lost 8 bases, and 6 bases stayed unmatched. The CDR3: CASSFRTGREKLFF. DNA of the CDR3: TGTGCCAGCAGTTTTCGGACAGGGAGGGAAAAACTGTTTTTT.

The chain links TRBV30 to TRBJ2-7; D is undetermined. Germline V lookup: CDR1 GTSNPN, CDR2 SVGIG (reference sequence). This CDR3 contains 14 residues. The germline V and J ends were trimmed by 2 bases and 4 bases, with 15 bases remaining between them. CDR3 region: CAWSKQRLGYEQYF. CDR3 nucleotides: TGTGCCTGGAGTAAACAGCGCCTGGGGTACGAGCAGTACTTC.

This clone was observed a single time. DNA of the CDR3: TGCGCCAGCAGACGCTCGGGACAGGGGACAGATACGCAGTATTTT. Its translation is CASRRSGQGTDTQYF. The chain is built from TRBV5-1 and TRBJ2-3; 10 bases are a match to TRBD1. CDR1 and CDR2 from the germline V gene are SGHRS and YFSETQ. This CDR3 is 15 amino acids long. V lost 5 bases and J lost 3; bases outside the gene matches: 6.

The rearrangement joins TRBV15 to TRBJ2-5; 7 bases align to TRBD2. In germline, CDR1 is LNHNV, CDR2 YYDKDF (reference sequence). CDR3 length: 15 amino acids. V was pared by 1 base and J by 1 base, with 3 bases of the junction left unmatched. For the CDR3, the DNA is TGTGCCACCAGCAGAGGCGGGGGACTCCAAGAGACCCAGTACTTC. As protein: CATSRGGGLQETQYF.

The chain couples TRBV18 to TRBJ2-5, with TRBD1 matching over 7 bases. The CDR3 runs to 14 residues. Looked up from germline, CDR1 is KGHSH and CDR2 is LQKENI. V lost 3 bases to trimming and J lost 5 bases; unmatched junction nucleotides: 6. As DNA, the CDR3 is TGTGCCAGCTCACCGAAAGGGGGCGGGGAGACCCAGTACTTC. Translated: CASSPKGGGETQYF. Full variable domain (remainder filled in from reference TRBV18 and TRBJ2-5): NAGVMQNPRHLVRRRGQEARLRCSPMKGHSHVYWYRQLPEEGLKFMVYLQKENIIDESGMPKERFSAEFPKEGPSILRIQQVVRGDSAAYFCASSPKGGGETQYFGPGTRLLVL.

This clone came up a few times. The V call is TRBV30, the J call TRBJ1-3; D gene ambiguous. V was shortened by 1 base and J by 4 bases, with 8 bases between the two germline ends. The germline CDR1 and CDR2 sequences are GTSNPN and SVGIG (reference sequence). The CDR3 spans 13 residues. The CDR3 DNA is TGTGCCTGGAGTGGGGGTAACGGAAACACCATATATTTT. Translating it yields CAWSGGNGNTIYF. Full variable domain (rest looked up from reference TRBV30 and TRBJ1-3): SQTIHQWPATLVQPVGSPLSLECTVEGTSNPNLYWYRQAAGRGLQLLFYSVGIGQISSEVPQNLSASRPQDRQFILSSKKLLLSDSGFYLCAWSGGNGNTIYFGEGSWLTVV.

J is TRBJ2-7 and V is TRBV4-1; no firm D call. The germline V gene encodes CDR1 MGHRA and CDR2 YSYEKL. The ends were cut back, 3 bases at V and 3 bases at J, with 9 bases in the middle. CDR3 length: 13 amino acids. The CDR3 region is CASSQPHFYEQYF. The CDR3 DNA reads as TGCGCCAGCAGCCAGCCCCATTTCTACGAGCAGTACTTC.

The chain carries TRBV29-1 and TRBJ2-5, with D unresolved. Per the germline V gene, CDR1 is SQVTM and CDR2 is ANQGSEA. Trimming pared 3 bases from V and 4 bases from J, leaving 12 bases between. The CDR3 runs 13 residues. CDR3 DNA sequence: TGCAGCGTTGAGATGGTGGTTGGAGAGACCCAGTACTTC. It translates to CSVEMVVGETQYF.